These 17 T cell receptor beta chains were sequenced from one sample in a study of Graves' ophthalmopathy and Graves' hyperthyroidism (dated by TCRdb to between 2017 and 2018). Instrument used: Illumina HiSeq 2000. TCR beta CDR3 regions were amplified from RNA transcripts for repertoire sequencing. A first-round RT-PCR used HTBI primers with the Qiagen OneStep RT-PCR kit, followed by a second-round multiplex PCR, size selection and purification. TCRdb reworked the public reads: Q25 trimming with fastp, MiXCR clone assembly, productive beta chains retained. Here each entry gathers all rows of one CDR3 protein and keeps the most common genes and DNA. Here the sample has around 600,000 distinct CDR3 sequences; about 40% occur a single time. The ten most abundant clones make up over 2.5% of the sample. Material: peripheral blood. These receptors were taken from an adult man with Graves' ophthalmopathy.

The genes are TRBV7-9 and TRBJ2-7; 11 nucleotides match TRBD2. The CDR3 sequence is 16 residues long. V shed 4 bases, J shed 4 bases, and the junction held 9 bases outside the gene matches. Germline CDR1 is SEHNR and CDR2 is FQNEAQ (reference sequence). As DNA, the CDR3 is TGTGCCAGCAGCTCCCCCCTAGCGGGAGGCCGGTACGAGCAGTACTTC. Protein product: CASSSPLAGGRYEQYF. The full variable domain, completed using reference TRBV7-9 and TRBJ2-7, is DTGVSQNPRHKITKRGQNVTFRCDPISEHNRLYWYRQTLGQGPEFLTYFQNEAQLEKSRLLSDRFSAERPKGSFSTLEIQRTEQGDSAMYLCASSSPLAGGRYEQYFGPGTRLTVT.

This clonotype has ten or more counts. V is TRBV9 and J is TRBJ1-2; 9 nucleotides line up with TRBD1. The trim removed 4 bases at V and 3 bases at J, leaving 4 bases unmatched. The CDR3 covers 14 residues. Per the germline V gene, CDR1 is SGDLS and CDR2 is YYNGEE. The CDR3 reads CASSTTGGDYGYTF. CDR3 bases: TGTGCCAGCAGCACTACAGGGGGCGACTATGGCTACACCTTC.

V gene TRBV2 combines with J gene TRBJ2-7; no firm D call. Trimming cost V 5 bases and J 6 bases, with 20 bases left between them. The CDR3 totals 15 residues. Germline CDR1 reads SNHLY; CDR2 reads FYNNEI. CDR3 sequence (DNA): TGTGCCAGCAGTTTCGGAAGTAGGCAGGTCGGCGAGCAGTACTTC. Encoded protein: CASSFGSRQVGEQYF.

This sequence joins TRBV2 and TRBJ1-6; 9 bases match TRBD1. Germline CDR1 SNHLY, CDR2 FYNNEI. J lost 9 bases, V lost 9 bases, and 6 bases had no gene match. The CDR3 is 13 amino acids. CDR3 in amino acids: CARSRQGGSPLHF. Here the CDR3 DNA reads TGTGCCAGATCGAGACAGGGGGGTTCACCCCTCCACTTT.

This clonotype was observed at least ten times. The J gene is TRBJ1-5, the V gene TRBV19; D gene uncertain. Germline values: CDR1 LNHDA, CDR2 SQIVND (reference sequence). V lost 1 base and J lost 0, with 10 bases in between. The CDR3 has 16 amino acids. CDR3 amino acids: CASSIAVAPSNQPQHF. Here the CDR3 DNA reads TGTGCCAGTAGTATAGCCGTGGCACCTAGCAATCAGCCCCAGCATTTT.

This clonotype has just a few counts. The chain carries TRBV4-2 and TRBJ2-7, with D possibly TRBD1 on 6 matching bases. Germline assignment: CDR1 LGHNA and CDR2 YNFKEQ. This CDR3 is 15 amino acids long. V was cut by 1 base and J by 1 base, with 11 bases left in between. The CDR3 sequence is CASSQGRGLSYEQYF. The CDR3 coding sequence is TGTGCCAGCAGCCAAGGCAGGGGCCTTTCCTACGAGCAGTACTTC.

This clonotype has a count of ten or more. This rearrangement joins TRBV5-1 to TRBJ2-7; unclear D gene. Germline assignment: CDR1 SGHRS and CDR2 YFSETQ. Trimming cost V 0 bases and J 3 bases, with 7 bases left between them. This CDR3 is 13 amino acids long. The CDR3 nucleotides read TGCGCCAGCAGCTTGGGCTCATTCTACGAGCAGTACTTC. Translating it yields CASSLGSFYEQYF.

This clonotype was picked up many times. CDR3 sequence (DNA): TGTGCCAGCAGCCTGGGGAGGGGTATAGGGGAGACCCAGTACTTC. Translation: CASSLGRGIGETQYF. This chain joins TRBV7-2 and TRBJ2-5; 7 positions match TRBD2. Trimming cost V 5 bases and J 5 bases; bases outside gene matches: 11. This CDR3 spans 15 amino acids. The germline gives CDR1 SGHTA, CDR2 FQGNSA.

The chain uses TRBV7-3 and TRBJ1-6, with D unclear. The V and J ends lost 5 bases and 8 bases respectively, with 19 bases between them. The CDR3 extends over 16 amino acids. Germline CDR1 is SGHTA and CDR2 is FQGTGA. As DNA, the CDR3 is TGTGCCAGCAGCCAAGAGAGTTCACAGCGCTATTCACCCCTCCACTTT. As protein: CASSQESSQRYSPLHF.

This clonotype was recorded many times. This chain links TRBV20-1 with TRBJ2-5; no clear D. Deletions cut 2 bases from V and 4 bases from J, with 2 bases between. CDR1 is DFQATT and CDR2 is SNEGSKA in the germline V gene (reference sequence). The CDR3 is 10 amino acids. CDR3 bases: TGCAGTGCTAGATCAGAGACCCAGTACTTC. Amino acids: CSARSETQYF.

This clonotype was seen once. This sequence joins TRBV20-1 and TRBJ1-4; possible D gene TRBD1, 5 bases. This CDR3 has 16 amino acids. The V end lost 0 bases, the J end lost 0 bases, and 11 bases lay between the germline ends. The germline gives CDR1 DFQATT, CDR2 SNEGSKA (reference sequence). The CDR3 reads CSAREGDHATNEKLFF. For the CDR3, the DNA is TGCAGTGCTAGAGAGGGGGACCACGCAACTAATGAAAAACTGTTTTTT.

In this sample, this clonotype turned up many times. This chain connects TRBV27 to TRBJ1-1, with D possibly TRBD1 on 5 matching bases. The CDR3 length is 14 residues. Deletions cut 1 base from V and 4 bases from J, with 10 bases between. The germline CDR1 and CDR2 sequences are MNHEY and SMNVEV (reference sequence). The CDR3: CASSLLTVGTEAFF. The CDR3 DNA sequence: TGTGCCAGCAGTTTATTGACAGTGGGCACTGAAGCTTTCTTT.

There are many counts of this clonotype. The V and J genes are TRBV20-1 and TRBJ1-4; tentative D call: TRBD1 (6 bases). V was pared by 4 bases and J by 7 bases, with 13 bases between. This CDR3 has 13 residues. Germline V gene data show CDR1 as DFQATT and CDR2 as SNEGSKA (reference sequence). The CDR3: CSAKTGQGEKLFF. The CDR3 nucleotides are TGCAGTGCTAAAACGGGACAAGGTGAAAAACTGTTTTTT.

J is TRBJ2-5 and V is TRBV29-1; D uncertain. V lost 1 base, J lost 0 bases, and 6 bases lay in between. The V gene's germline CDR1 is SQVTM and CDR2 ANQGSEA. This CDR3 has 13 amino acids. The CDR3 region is CSVEGANQETQYF. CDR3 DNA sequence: TGCAGCGTTGAAGGGGCCAACCAAGAGACCCAGTACTTC.

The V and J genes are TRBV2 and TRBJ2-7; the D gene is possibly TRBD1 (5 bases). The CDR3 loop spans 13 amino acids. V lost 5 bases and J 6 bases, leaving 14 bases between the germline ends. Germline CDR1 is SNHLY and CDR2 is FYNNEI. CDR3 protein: CASSSRTSAEQYF. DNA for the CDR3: TGTGCCAGCAGTTCAAGGACATCAGCCGAGCAGTACTTC. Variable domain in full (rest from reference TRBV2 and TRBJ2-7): EPEVTQTPSHQVTQMGQEVILRCVPISNHLYFYWYRQILGQKVEFLVSFYNNEISEKSEIFDDQFSVERPDGSNFTLKIRSTKLEDSAMYFCASSSRTSAEQYFGPGTRLTVT.

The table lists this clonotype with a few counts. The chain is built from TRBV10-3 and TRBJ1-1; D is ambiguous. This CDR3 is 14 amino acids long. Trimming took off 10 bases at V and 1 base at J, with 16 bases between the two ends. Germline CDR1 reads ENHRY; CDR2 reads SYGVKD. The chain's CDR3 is CASRSGPTNTEAFF. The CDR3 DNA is TGTGCCAGCAGATCAGGACCGACGAACACTGAAGCTTTCTTT.

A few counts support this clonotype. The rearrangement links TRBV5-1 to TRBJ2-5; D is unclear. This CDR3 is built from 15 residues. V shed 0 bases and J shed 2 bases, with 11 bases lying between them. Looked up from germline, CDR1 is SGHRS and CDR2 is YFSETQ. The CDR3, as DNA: TGCGCCAGCAGCTTGGGTGGGTCGGATCAAGAGACCCAGTACTTC. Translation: CASSLGGSDQETQYF.